This is a list of T cell receptor beta chains from one sample in a study of control samples from healthy donors and cancer patients. Measured with immunoSEQ multiplex PCR; TCRdb has only the in-frame clones, and not every one. The sample holds roughly 50,000 clones, over 85% seen once. Sequencing input: PBMCs. The receptors here all came from a man between 25 and 39 years old with colorectal cancer. CDR3s include the opening cysteine and the closing phenylalanine or tryptophan. D genes are given only for firm matches. Expanded clones are given a class, and other clones once, few, many or no size at all.

TRBJ1-2,.,TRBV6-1,.,TGTGCCAGCAGTGAACTGTGGAGTGGATACTATGGCTACACCTTC,CASSELWSGYYGYTF
TRBJ1-2,.,TRBV11-2,.,TGTGCCAGCAGCACCTTGGGGTTCAACTATGGCTACACCTTC,CASSTLGFNYGYTF
TRBJ2-1,.,TRBV6-5,.,TGTGCCAGCAGTTACTCTTTAATATCCGTAGACAATGAGCAGTTCTTC,CASSYSLISVDNEQFF
TRBJ2-5,.,TRBV7-9,few,TGTGCCAGCAGCTTAGTCAGCGTGGGGGAGACCCAGTACTTC,CASSLVSVGETQYF
TRBJ2-3,.,TRBV5-4,.,TGTGCCAGCAGCTTGTCGGCAGGCCTACAAGATACGCAGTATTTT,CASSLSAGLQDTQYF
TRBJ2-2,.,TRBV5-4,.,TGTGCCAGCAGCGCCGACCAGGGGACGAACACCGGGGAGCTGTTTTTT,CASSADQGTNTGELFF
TRBJ2-1,.,TRBV7-6,.,TGTGCCAGCAGCTTAGACGTGTCATCCTACAATGAGCAGTTCTTC,CASSLDVSSYNEQFF
TRBJ2-2,.,TRBV10-3,once,TGTGCCATCAGTGCGGCCGGGGAGCTGTTTTTT,CAISAAGELFF
TRBJ1-1,.,TRBV7-8,.,TGTGCCAGCAGTTTTAGGGACACTGAAGCTTTCTTT,CASSFRDTEAFF
TRBJ2-6,.,TRBV7-6,.,TGTGCCAGCAGCTTTTCTGATGGGGCCAACGTCCTGACTTTC,CASSFSDGANVLTF
TRBJ2-2,.,TRBV5-4,.,TGTGCCAGCAGCGCACTACACAGCGGGGAGCTGTTTTTT,CASSALHSGELFF
TRBJ1-6,.,TRBV20-1,.,TGCAGTGCTAGTGTCAGAAATTCACCCCTCCACTTT,CSASVRNSPLHF
TRBJ1-1,.,TRBV29-1,.,TGCAGCGTTGATCTGGGTGTGGTAGGCACTGAAGCTTTCTTT,CSVDLGVVGTEAFF
TRBJ2-2,TRBD2,TRBV14,once,TGTGCCAGCAGCCAGCGGGGGGGGATCGCCGGGGAGCTGTTTTTT,CASSQRGGIAGELFF
TRBJ2-3,.,TRBV6-4,.,TGTGCCAGCAGTGACAGTATTGCTCTTGGGGCTACGCAGTATTTT,CASSDSIALGATQYF
TRBJ1-3,.,TRBV15,.,TGTGCCACCAGAACGGACCTAAGTTCTGGAAACACCATATATTTT,CATRTDLSSGNTIYF
TRBJ1-2,TRBD1,TRBV6-6,.,TGTGCCAGCAGTTACGGTATAGGGACAGTCAACTATGGCTACACCTTC,CASSYGIGTVNYGYTF
TRBJ2-7,.,TRBV5-1,.,TGCGCCAGCAGCCCTCTACCCGCCTACGAGCAGTACTTC,CASSPLPAYEQYF
TRBJ2-2,TRBD1,TRBV14,.,TGTGCCAGCAGCCGATCGGGACAGGGGAACACCGGGGAGCTGTTTTTT,CASSRSGQGNTGELFF
TRBJ2-7,TRBD2,TRBV10-1,once,TGCGCCAGCATTTTCAGGACTAGCGGGTCCTACGAGCAGTACTTC,CASIFRTSGSYEQYF
TRBJ2-7,TRBD1,TRBV12-3/TRBV12-4,.,TGTGCCAGCAGCCAGGGGGCGGGGGAGCAGTACTTC,CASSQGAGEQYF
TRBJ2-3,TRBD2,TRBV6-4,.,TGTGCCAGCAGTGACTCGCTAGCGGGGGGCCCAGATACGCAGTATTTT,CASSDSLAGGPDTQYF
TRBJ1-1,TRBD1,TRBV5-4,.,TGTGCCAGCAGCTTACCGGGACAGGGGCAGAACACTGAAGCTTTCTTT,CASSLPGQGQNTEAFF
TRBJ1-2,.,TRBV2,.,TGTGCCAGCAGACCAGAGTATGGCTACACCTTC,CASRPEYGYTF
TRBJ1-1,TRBD1,TRBV5-1,few,TGCGCCAGCAGCTTGGAGACAGGGGGTTCTGAAGCTTTCTTT,CASSLETGGSEAFF
TRBJ1-5,.,TRBV5-6,.,TGTGCCAGCAGCTTGGCAGGAATAGGTCAGCCCCAGCATTTT,CASSLAGIGQPQHF
TRBJ1-6,.,TRBV4-3,.,TGCGCCAGCAGCCAAGATTGGCCAGATAATTCACCCCTCCACTTT,CASSQDWPDNSPLHF
TRBJ1-1,TRBD1,TRBV4-2,.,TGTGCCAGCAGCCCCACCCACGAACAGGGGAGTACGACTGAAGCTTTCTTT,CASSPTHEQGSTTEAFF
TRBJ1-1,.,TRBV5-8,.,TGTGCCAGCAGCTTTGTCAGGGTAGCTTTCTTT,CASSFVRVAFF
TRBJ1-3,TRBD1,TRBV5-4,.,TGTGCCAGCAGCTGGGACAGGGGATCTGGAAACACCATATATTTT,CASSWDRGSGNTIYF
TRBJ1-2,TRBD1,TRBV11-2,.,TGTGCCAGCAGCCGGGGGCCGAGAGATGGCCGGACAGGCGACTATGGCTACACCTTC,CASSRGPRDGRTGDYGYTF
TRBJ1-2,.,TRBV5-4,.,TGTGCCAGCAGCTCGGGAGATCAAGTCGGTTGGGGCTATGGCTACACCTTC,CASSSGDQVGWGYGYTF
TRBJ2-1,.,TRBV7-9,.,TGTGCCAGCAGCTTAGGGAGCAGGGGATATGAGCAGTTCTTC,CASSLGSRGYEQFF
TRBJ1-2,.,TRBV30,.,TGTGCCTGGAGTGTACATCTGGGCTACACCTTC,CAWSVHLGYTF
TRBJ1-1,.,TRBV9,.,TGTGCCAGCAGCGTAGCTACGAATCCCACTGAAGCTTTCTTT,CASSVATNPTEAFF
TRBJ2-1,TRBD1,TRBV7-2,.,TGTGCCAGCAGCTTAGTCAGGGGGCGCAGCAATGAGCAGTTCTTC,CASSLVRGRSNEQFF
TRBJ1-1,.,TRBV20-1,few,TGCAGTGCGGGCAGGAACACTGAAGCTTTCTTT,CSAGRNTEAFF
TRBJ2-2,.,TRBV19,.,TGTGCCAGTAGCATATCCGACAGGTTTACTACCGGGGAGCTGTTTTTT,CASSISDRFTTGELFF
TRBJ1-1,.,TRBV6-5,.,TGTGCCAGCAGTTACGGCGGGGGGTGGAACACTGAAGCTTTCTTT,CASSYGGGWNTEAFF
TRBJ1-1,.,TRBV30,.,TGTGCCTGGATGATAGGGACTCGAGCTTTCTTT,CAWMIGTRAFF
TRBJ1-3,.,TRBV5-1,.,TGCGCCAGCAGCTTGGCCGCGGCTTCTCCTGGAAACACCATATATTTT,CASSLAAASPGNTIYF
TRBJ2-1,.,TRBV4-3,.,TGCGCCAGCAGCCAAGACAGTAGCTACTACAATGAGCAGTTCTTC,CASSQDSSYYNEQFF
TRBJ2-1,.,TRBV27,.,TGTGCCAGCAGTTCTTCCCGACAGGTCAATGAGCAGTTCTTC,CASSSSRQVNEQFF
TRBJ2-1,TRBD2,TRBV24-1,.,TGTGCCACCAGTGATTATAGCGGGGGGGCCTACAATGAGCAGTTCTTC,CATSDYSGGAYNEQFF
TRBJ2-1,.,TRBV9,.,TGTGCCAGCAGCGTCCGTCAATCTAGTGATGAGCAGTTCTTC,CASSVRQSSDEQFF
TRBJ1-5,.,TRBV25-1,.,TGTGCCAGCAGTGAAGCCCGTCACCATCAGCCCCAGCATTTT,CASSEARHHQPQHF
TRBJ1-1,.,TRBV7-8,.,TGTGCCAGCAGCCACAGATGGGAAGGCGGACAGATGAACACTGAAGCTTTCTTT,CASSHRWEGGQMNTEAFF
TRBJ2-7,.,TRBV7-9,.,TGTGCCAGCAGCTTTACTAGCAGCTACGAGCAGTACTTC,CASSFTSSYEQYF
TRBJ2-1,TRBD1,TRBV30,.,TGTGCCTGGAGTCCCCAGGGGGATGAGCAGTTCTTC,CAWSPQGDEQFF
TRBJ2-2,.,TRBV6-6,.,TGTGCCAGCAGCAACTTTCAGGCGAACACCGGGGAGCTGTTTTTT,CASSNFQANTGELFF
TRBJ2-3,.,TRBV27,.,TGTGCCAGCAGTTCGAATAGACTAGTTGGTCTTACAGATACGCAGTATTTT,CASSSNRLVGLTDTQYF
TRBJ2-3,TRBD2,TRBV7-6,.,TGTGCCAGCAGCTTAGCGAGAAGCGGGGCATCCCCTAGCACAGATACGCAGTATTTT,CASSLARSGASPSTDTQYF
TRBJ1-2,.,TRBV19,.,TGTGCCAGTAGTATAACAGGCAGTCGCACTTCCTATGGCTACACCTTC,CASSITGSRTSYGYTF
TRBJ1-3,.,TRBV5-1,.,TGCGCCAGCAGCTCAGACCGGGGCCCAAGGGGCGCTGGAAACACCATATATTTT,CASSSDRGPRGAGNTIYF
TRBJ2-6,.,TRBV7-6,.,TGTGCCAGCAGCTTACACACAGAGGGCGAAACTGGGGCCAACGTCCTGACTTTC,CASSLHTEGETGANVLTF
TRBJ1-2,.,TRBV4-3,.,TGCGCCAGCAGCCAAGCAGGGTCCTCCTATGGCTACACCTTC,CASSQAGSSYGYTF
TRBJ1-1,.,TRBV9,.,TGTGCCAGCAGCGGGCTGATGAACACTGAAGCTTTCTTT,CASSGLMNTEAFF
TRBJ2-1,TRBD2,TRBV7-2,.,TGTGCCAGCAGCTTAACCCGACAAACTAGCGGGGGGGCATATGAGCAGTTCTTC,CASSLTRQTSGGAYEQFF
TRBJ1-5,TRBD1,TRBV6-2/TRBV6-3,.,TGTGCCAGCAGCCCACGGACAGGCCCCCGGAGTCAGCCCCAGCATTTT,CASSPRTGPRSQPQHF